This paragraph covers one TCR beta chain sequence. In the authors' methods: Scientists estimated how many nucleated cells there were by amplifying reference gene primers. Clones were read by immunoSEQ multiplex PCR, and TCRdb kept only the in-frame ones, dropping some. V and J calls and clone size are given by that table; D and trimming were obtained from the DNA. Of fewer than 150,000 clones listed, more than 80% were seen once; the top ten hold around 4.5%. These data are taken from a study of blood T cell repertoires in COVID-19. Overall study: Acute and convalescent COVID-19 samples came from the United States, Italy and Spain. T cells, B-cell-depleted T cells, or PBMCs provided the cDNA or gDNA that served as material.

This CDR3 region has 15 residues. Germline loops: CDR1 ENHRY, CDR2 SYGVKD. V lost 0 bases and J 6 bases, leaving 12 bases between the germline ends. The chain is built from TRBV10-3 and TRBJ2-1, with D possibly being TRBD1 (5 bases). This clonotype originated in a human donor in a cohort sampled during active COVID-19. The sequenced sample was peripheral blood. CDR3: CAISESRQTGNEQFF. Written as DNA, the CDR3 is TGTGCCATCAGTGAGTCGCGACAGACGGGCAATGAGCAGTTCTTC.